This is a list of T cell receptor beta chains from one sample in a study of radiation and T cells in renal cell carcinoma. This table comes from immunoSEQ multiplex PCR, and its TCRdb copy is limited to in-frame clones, with some not included. The sample lists 94,000 or so clones, 82% occurring once. This material consisted of blood, taken from a patient whose treatment included radiotherapy and nephrectomy. Receptor source: a man in his 60s with renal cell carcinoma. The CDR3 runs from the conserved cysteine through the conserved F or W. D genes are given only for firm matches. The listing skips clone size in some rows; elsewhere it reads once, few, many or a size class.

.,TRBV5-1,TRBJ2-7,.,TGCGCCAGCAGCTTGGACGTCAGCACCTACGAGCAGTACTTC,CASSLDVSTYEQYF
.,TRBV7-2,TRBJ2-5,TRBD2,TGTGCCAGCAGCTTAGGTGGCGGGAGCGAAACGGTAACCCAGTACTTC,CASSLGGGSETVTQYF
.,TRBV9,TRBJ2-2,.,TGTGCCAGCAGCGAGGCCCGGGGTGTTGAGACCGGGGAGCTGTTTTTT,CASSEARGVETGELFF
.,TRBV6-1,TRBJ2-1,.,TGTGCCAGCAGTGAAGCTTTGGCTTCAAGCAATGAGCAGTTCTTC,CASSEALASSNEQFF
once,TRBV6-1,TRBJ1-2,.,TGTGCCAGCAGTCTCATCGATGTCCGCGGCTACACCTTC,CASSLIDVRGYTF
.,TRBV14,TRBJ1-2,.,TGTGCCAGCAGCCAAGAGGAGGGGGGTGGCTACACCTTC,CASSQEEGGGYTF
.,TRBV5-4,TRBJ2-3,.,TGTGCCAGCAGCTTGCTGGAATACCGAGGGGGTACGCAGTATTTT,CASSLLEYRGGTQYF
once,TRBV5-6,TRBJ2-2,TRBD2,TGTGCCAGCAGCGCACTAGCGGGAGGCGGGCCCGGGGAGCTGTTTTTT,CASSALAGGGPGELFF
.,TRBV27,TRBJ2-2,.,TGTGCCAGCAGTTTTTGGACCGAGAACACCGGGGAGCTGTTTTTT,CASSFWTENTGELFF
.,TRBV28,TRBJ1-5,.,TGTGCCAGCCAAGCTGGGGGGCGCAATCAGCCCCAGCATTTT,CASQAGGRNQPQHF
.,TRBV11-2,TRBJ2-1,TRBD2,TGTGCCAGCAGCTTACTAGCGGGGGGGGCCAACAATGAGCAGTTCTTC,CASSLLAGGANNEQFF
.,TRBV5-1,TRBJ2-5,.,TGCGCCAGCAGCTTGGGAGGCGAAGAGACCCAGTACTTC,CASSLGGEETQYF
.,TRBV4-2,TRBJ2-1,TRBD2,TGTGCCAGCAGCCCTACTGGGACTAGCGGGCCCTACAATGAGCAGTTCTTC,CASSPTGTSGPYNEQFF
.,TRBV27,TRBJ2-3,.,TGTGCCACCGCAAGCGGGTTAGGCACAGATACGCAGTATTTT,CATASGLGTDTQYF